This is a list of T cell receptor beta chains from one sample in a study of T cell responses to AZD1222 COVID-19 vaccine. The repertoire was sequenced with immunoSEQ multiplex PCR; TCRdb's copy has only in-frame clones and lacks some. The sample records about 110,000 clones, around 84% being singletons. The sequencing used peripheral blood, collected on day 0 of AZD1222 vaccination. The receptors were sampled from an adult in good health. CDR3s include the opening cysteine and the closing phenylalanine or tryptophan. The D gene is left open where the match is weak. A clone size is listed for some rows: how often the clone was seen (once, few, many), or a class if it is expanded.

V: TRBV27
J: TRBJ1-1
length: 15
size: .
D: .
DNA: TGTGCCAGCAGTTTATCGACACTAGCGAACACTGAAGCTTTCTTT
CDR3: CASSLSTLANTEAFF

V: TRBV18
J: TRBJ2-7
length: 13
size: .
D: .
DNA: TGTGCCAGCTCACCCACGGACAGAGGCGAGCAGTACTTC
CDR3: CASSPTDRGEQYF

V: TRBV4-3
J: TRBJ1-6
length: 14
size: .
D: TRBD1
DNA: TGCGCCAGCAGCCGAGGACAGGGGCATTCACCCCTCCACTTT
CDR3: CASSRGQGHSPLHF

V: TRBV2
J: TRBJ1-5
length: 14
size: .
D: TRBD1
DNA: TGTGCCAGCTGGGGACAGGGGAGCAATCAGCCCCAGCATTTT
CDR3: CASWGQGSNQPQHF

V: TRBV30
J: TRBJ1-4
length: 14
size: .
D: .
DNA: TGTGCCGGCAACAGGGCATCAACTAATGAAAAACTGTTTTTT
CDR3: CAGNRASTNEKLFF

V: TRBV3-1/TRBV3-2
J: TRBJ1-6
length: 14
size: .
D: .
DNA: TGTGCCAGCAGCCAAGAGGGGCGGGGGTCACCCCTCCACTTT
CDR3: CASSQEGRGSPLHF

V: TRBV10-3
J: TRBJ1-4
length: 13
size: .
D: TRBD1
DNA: TGTGCCATCTGGGACAGGGAAGATGAAAAACTGTTTTTT
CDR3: CAIWDREDEKLFF

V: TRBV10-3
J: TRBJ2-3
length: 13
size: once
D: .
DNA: TGTGCCATCAGTGAAAGGGGCACAGATACGCAGTATTTT
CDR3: CAISERGTDTQYF

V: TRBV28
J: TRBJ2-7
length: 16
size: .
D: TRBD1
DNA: TGTGCCAGCAGAGAAGGGACAGGGACAAGCTCCTACGAGCAGTACTTC
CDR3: CASREGTGTSSYEQYF

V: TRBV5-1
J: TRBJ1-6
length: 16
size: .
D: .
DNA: TGCGCCAGCAGCTTGGGGGGTGACTTAAGCGTGGCACCCCTCCACTTT
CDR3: CASSLGGDLSVAPLHF

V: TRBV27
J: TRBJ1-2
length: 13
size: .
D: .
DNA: TGTGCCAGCAGTTTATTAGGGAGTGGAGGCTACACCTTC
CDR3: CASSLLGSGGYTF

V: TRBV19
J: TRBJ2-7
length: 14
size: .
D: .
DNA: TGTGCCAGTAGTATGGCAGCGACGGCCTGCGAGCAGTACTTC
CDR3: CASSMAATACEQYF

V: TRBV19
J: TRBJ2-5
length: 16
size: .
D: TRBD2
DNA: TGTGCCAGTAGTCGGGGGGGCTACGTTTTCCGGGAGACCCAGTACTTC
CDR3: CASSRGGYVFRETQYF

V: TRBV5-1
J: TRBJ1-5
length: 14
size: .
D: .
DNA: TGCGCCAGCAGCACTATAGGGGGCAATCAGCCCCAGCATTTT
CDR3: CASSTIGGNQPQHF

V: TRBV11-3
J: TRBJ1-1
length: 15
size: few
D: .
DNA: TGTGCCAGCAGCGCTGGAGCCGGGATTGATACTGAAGCTTTCTTT
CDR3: CASSAGAGIDTEAFF

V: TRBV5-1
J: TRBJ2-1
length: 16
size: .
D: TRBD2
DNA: TGCGCCAGCAGCTTGGTGTCTAGCGGGGGGAACAATGAGCAGTTCTTC
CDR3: CASSLVSSGGNNEQFF

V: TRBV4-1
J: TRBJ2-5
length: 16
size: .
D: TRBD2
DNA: TGCGCCAGCAGCCCGGGACTAGCGGGGGGGCAAGGGACCCAGTACTTC
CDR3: CASSPGLAGGQGTQYF

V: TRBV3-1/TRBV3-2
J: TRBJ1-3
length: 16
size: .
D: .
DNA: TGTGCCAGCAGCCTCCCGGGACGGACCTCTGGAAACACCATATATTTT
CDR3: CASSLPGRTSGNTIYF

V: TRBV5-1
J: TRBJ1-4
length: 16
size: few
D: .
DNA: TGCGCCAGCAGCTTGGAGGCAGGTCGGCCTAATGAAAAACTGTTTTTT
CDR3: CASSLEAGRPNEKLFF

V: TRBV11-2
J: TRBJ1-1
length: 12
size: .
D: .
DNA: TGTGCCAGCAGCTTAGAGGCTAGTGAAGCTTTCTTT
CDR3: CASSLEASEAFF

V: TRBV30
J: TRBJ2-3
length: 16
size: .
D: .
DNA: TGTGCCTGGAGTGTATGGGGGGAACAGGTAACAGATACGCAGTATTTT
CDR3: CAWSVWGEQVTDTQYF

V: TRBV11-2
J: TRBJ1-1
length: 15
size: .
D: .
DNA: TGTGCCAGCAGCTCACTCTGGGGAGGGTACACTGAAGCTTTCTTT
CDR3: CASSSLWGGYTEAFF

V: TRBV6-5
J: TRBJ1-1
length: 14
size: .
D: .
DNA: TGTGCCAGCAGTTACGACGGGACGGTCACTGAAGCTTTCTTT
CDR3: CASSYDGTVTEAFF

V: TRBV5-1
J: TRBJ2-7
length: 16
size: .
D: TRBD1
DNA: TGCGCCAGCAGCTTGGTAGGGCAGGGGGCAACCTACGAGCAGTACTTC
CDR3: CASSLVGQGATYEQYF

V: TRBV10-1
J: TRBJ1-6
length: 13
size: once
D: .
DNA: TGCGCCAGCAGCCCGAGACTAAATTCACCCCTCCACTTT
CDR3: CASSPRLNSPLHF

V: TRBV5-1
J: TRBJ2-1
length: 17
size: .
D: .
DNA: TGCGCCAGCAGCTTGTCCGCCGGCAGGAGCTCCTACAATGAGCAGTTCTTC
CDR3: CASSLSAGRSSYNEQFF

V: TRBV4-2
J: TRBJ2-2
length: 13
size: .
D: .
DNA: TGTGCCAGCAGCGACCTAGGCACCGGGGAGCTGTTTTTT
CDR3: CASSDLGTGELFF

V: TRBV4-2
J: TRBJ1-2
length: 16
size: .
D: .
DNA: TGTGCCAGCAGCCAAGATTATTTTGGGACGGACTATGGCTACACCTTC
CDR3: CASSQDYFGTDYGYTF

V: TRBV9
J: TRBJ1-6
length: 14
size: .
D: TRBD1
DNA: TGTGCCAGCAGCGTGTGGGACAGTAATTCACCCCTCCACTTT
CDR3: CASSVWDSNSPLHF

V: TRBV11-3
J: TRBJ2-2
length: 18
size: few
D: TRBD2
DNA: TGTGCCAGCAGCTTATCGTATTGGACTAGCGGGGACACCGGGGAGCTGTTTTTT
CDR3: CASSLSYWTSGDTGELFF

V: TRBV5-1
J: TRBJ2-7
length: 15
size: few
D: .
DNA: TGCGCCAGCAGCTTGGCCGCCCCGCGCTCCTACGAGCAGTACTTC
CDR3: CASSLAAPRSYEQYF

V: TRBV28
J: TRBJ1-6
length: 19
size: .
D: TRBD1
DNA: TGTGCCAGCACCCCAGCTGGACAGGGGGCGATCCATTATAATTCACCCCTCCACTTT
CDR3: CASTPAGQGAIHYNSPLHF

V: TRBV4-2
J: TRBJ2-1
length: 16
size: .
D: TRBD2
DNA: TGTGCCAGCAGCCCAAAACTAGCGGGGGGGCGGAATGAGCAGTTCTTC
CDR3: CASSPKLAGGRNEQFF

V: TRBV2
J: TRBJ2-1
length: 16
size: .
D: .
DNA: TGTGCCAGCAGCTTTCTTACCCGGGACGTAAAAAATGAGCAGTTCTTC
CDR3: CASSFLTRDVKNEQFF

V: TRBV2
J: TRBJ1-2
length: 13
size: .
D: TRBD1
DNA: TGTGCCACCCAGGGACAGCGAAACTATGGCTACACCTTC
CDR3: CATQGQRNYGYTF

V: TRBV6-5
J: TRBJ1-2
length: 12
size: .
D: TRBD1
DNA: TGTGCCAGCCGGACAGGGAACTATGGCTACACCTTC
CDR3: CASRTGNYGYTF